A single sample is the source of the 29 T cell receptor beta chains below, sequenced in a study of blood T cell repertoires in COVID-19. Data came from immunoSEQ multiplex PCR; TCRdb stores just in-frame clones and leaves some out. The sample lists tens of thousands of clones, around 94% occurring once. Source material: peripheral blood. All receptors come from a human donor in a cohort sampled during active COVID-19.

The chain recombines TRBV5-1 with TRBJ2-7; TRBD2 aligns across 7 bases. This CDR3 comprises 13 residues. V was clipped by 3 bases and J by 4 bases; unmatched bases: 4. From germline, CDR1 is SGHRS and CDR2 YFSETQ. This CDR3 reads CASSSASGYEQYF. The CDR3 DNA reads TGCGCCAGCAGCTCCGCTAGCGGATACGAGCAGTACTTC.

The CDR3 nucleotides are TGTGCCAGCAGTCCCGGACAGTATTCCCTAGGGCCCCAGCATTTT. Its protein is CASSPGQYSLGPQHF. The rearrangement links TRBV28 to TRBJ1-5; D perhaps matches TRBD1 (6 bases). Germline V gene lookup returns CDR1 MDHEN and CDR2 SYDVKM. The CDR3 has 15 residues. The V gene lost 5 bases and the J gene lost 9 bases, with 20 bases spanning the gap.

CDR3 residues: CASSPGTGTSSGANVLTF. The CDR3 bases are TGTGCCAGCAGCCCCGGGACAGGGACGAGCTCTGGGGCCAACGTCCTGACTTTC. This rearrangement joins TRBV6-4 to TRBJ2-6; 9 bases line up with TRBD1. The ends lost 6 bases at V and 0 bases at J; junction bases unmatched: 9. CDR1 is MRHNA and CDR2 is SNTAGT in the germline V gene. CDR3 size: 18 residues.

This clone appeared once. V is TRBV7-2 and J is TRBJ1-2; D is unresolved. The CDR3 spans 13 residues. CDR1 SGHTA and CDR2 FQGNSA come from the germline V gene. Trimming stripped 9 bases from V and 5 bases from J, with 16 bases between. In DNA form, the CDR3 reads TGTGCCAGGGCCGCTGGTCCGGAGTATGGCTACACCTTC. Its protein is CARAAGPEYGYTF.

DNA of the CDR3: TGTGCCAGCAGCTTGGACAGCTCTGGAAACACCATATATTTT. Its protein product is CASSLDSSGNTIYF. The chain recombines TRBV5-4 with TRBJ1-3; D remains unclear. Germline CDR1 and CDR2: SGHNT and YYREEE (reference sequence). The CDR3 is 14 residues long. The ends were cut back, 0 bases at V and 0 bases at J, with 4 bases in the middle.

The CDR3: CASNLMGQSYGYTF. Here the CDR3 DNA reads TGTGCCAGTAACCTGATGGGCCAATCCTATGGCTACACCTTC. V gene TRBV19 combines with J gene TRBJ1-2; D not resolved. The V gene's germline CDR1 is LNHDA and CDR2 SQIVND (reference sequence). Trimming pared 7 bases from V and 4 bases from J, leaving 16 bases between. There are 14 residues in the CDR3.

This clone has more than one count but fewer than ten. The chain links TRBV6-5 to TRBJ1-5, with a weak D call TRBD1 (6 bases). Trimming cost V 6 bases and J 0 bases, with 9 bases left between them. CDR1 is MNHEY, CDR2 SVGAGI, per germline. The CDR3 length is 14 residues. CDR3 residues: CASSTGYSNQPQHF. The CDR3 nucleotides read TGTGCCAGCAGCACAGGGTATAGCAATCAGCCCCAGCATTTT.

The J gene is TRBJ1-5, the V gene TRBV10-2; 7 nucleotides line up with TRBD1. CDR3 length: 16 residues. The ends lost 6 bases at V and 4 bases at J; junction bases unmatched: 12. Germline values: CDR1 WSHSY, CDR2 SAAADI. The CDR3 sequence: CASSPAIGTANQPQHF. CDR3 DNA: TGCGCCAGCAGCCCCGCAATAGGGACAGCGAATCAGCCCCAGCATTTT.

The J gene is TRBJ2-5, the V gene TRBV10-3, with unresolved D. The ends were cut back, 2 bases at V and 5 bases at J, with 6 bases in the middle. This CDR3 contains 12 residues. Germline-derived CDR1 and CDR2 are ENHRY and SYGVKD. The DNA of the CDR3 is TGTGCCATCAGTGAGCCCCGGGAGACCCAGTACTTC. This codes for CAISEPRETQYF.

V gene TRBV5-4 combines with J gene TRBJ2-3, with 7 bases matching TRBD1. After removal of 0 bases from V and 5 bases from J, the junction contained 3 bases not matched to a gene. Germline CDR1 and CDR2: SGHNT and YYREEE (reference sequence). This CDR3 contains 14 residues. As DNA, the CDR3 is TGTGCCAGCAGCTTGGACAGGGGTAAAGATACGCAGTATTTT. It yields the protein CASSLDRGKDTQYF.

There are a few counts of this clone. This rearrangement joins TRBV7-2 to TRBJ2-7, with TRBD1 matching 8 bases. Unmatched junction bases numbered 6, after V lost 1 base and J lost 4 bases. The CDR3 totals 15 residues. Germline assignment: CDR1 SGHTA and CDR2 FQGNSA. This CDR3 reads CASSLDGTGSYEQYF. The DNA of the CDR3 is TGTGCCAGCAGCTTAGATGGGACAGGCTCTTACGAGCAGTACTTC.

V usage is TRBV6-2 or TRBV6-3 and J usage is TRBJ2-1, with 11 positions matching TRBD1. Germline V gene data show CDR1 as MNHEY and CDR2 as SVGEGT. CDR3 length: 14 amino acids. Losses at the gene ends were 5 bases for V and 4 bases for J; bases not matched to a gene: 1. CDR3 in DNA: TGTGCCAGCAGTGGACAGGGGGCTTACAATGAGCAGTTCTTC. This codes for CASSGQGAYNEQFF.

The chain couples TRBV28 to TRBJ1-5, with no clear D. Germline V gene sequence: CDR1 MDHEN, CDR2 SYDVKM. Trimming removed 7 bases from V and 4 bases from J, with 11 bases in between. This CDR3 is built from 13 residues. For the CDR3, the DNA is TGTGCCAGCACCGACTGGCGGAATCAGCCCCAGCATTTT. This codes for CASTDWRNQPQHF.

The rearrangement uses TRBV5-1 and TRBJ2-7; D is unclear. Germline V gives CDR1 SGHRS, CDR2 YFSETQ. V was shortened by 0 bases and J by 0 bases, with 10 bases between the two germline ends. The length of the CDR3 is 15 residues. CDR3 coding DNA: TGCGCCAGCAGCTTGGTGACTGCGAGCTCCTACGAGCAGTACTTC. Translation: CASSLVTASSYEQYF.

The V and J genes are TRBV4-1 and TRBJ2-5; 10 bases agree with TRBD1. Per the germline V gene, CDR1 is MGHRA and CDR2 is YSYEKL. With V trimmed by 4 bases and J by 4 bases, 12 bases remained unmatched. The CDR3 extends over 17 amino acids. CDR3 nucleotide sequence: TGCGCCAGCAGCCGTCTAGTCGGACAGGGGGTCGGAGAGACCCAGTACTTC. It codes for CASSRLVGQGVGETQYF.

The chain is built from TRBV19 and TRBJ2-4; possible D gene TRBD1, 5 bases. The V end was cut by 10 bases, the J end by 2 bases, with 12 bases between. Germline CDR1 and CDR2: LNHDA and SQIVND (reference sequence). The CDR3 spans 13 residues. This chain's CDR3 is CATVQGSKNIQYF. CDR3 nucleotides: TGTGCCACCGTCCAGGGATCCAAAAACATTCAGTACTTC.

CDR3 region: CASSEDSSYEQYF. CDR3 nucleotides: TGTGCCAGCAGTGAGGACAGCTCCTACGAGCAGTACTTC. V gene TRBV6-2 or TRBV6-3 combines with J gene TRBJ2-7; D is perhaps TRBD1 (6 bases). Germline CDR1 and CDR2: MNHEY and SVGEGT. This CDR3 has 13 amino acids. Trimming took off 5 bases at V and 0 bases at J, with 8 bases between the two ends.

The CDR3 is CASSSSWISYEQYF. The CDR3 DNA reads as TGTGCCAGCAGCTCTAGTTGGATCTCCTACGAGCAGTACTTC. J is TRBJ2-7 and V is TRBV7-2; D gene unclear. Germline V CDR1 and CDR2: SGHTA, FQGNSA. Trimming removed 4 bases at V and 0 bases at J, with 10 bases between. The CDR3 has 14 amino acids.

For the CDR3, the DNA is TGTGCCAGCAGCCCAGGACAGGGGGGCATTCAGTACTTC. As protein: CASSPGQGGIQYF. This chain joins TRBV7-2 and TRBJ2-4; TRBD1 aligns across 10 bases. This CDR3 contains 13 residues. Germline CDR1 SGHTA, CDR2 FQGNSA. Trimming removed 5 bases from V and 9 bases from J; junction bases left unmatched: 4.

In its sample, this clone was seen once. The chain has TRBV4-3 and TRBJ2-7; D is uncertain. The CDR3 spans 15 residues. Germline values: CDR1 LGHNA, CDR2 YSLEER. V shed 1 base and J shed 1 base, with 11 bases lying between them. The DNA for the CDR3 is TGCGCCAGCAGCCAAGGATTGGTTCAGTCCTACGAGCAGTACTTC. Translation: CASSQGLVQSYEQYF.

The chain employs TRBV19 and TRBJ2-3; 9 bases fit TRBD2. The V and J ends lost 7 bases and 0 bases, in that order; junction bases with no gene match: 14. Germline CDR1 and CDR2: LNHDA and SQIVND (reference sequence). The CDR3 loop spans 18 amino acids. The CDR3 loop is CASIPQAGLAGSTDTQYF. CDR3 coding DNA: TGTGCCAGTATCCCACAGGCCGGCCTAGCGGGGAGCACAGATACGCAGTATTTT.

Only one count was recorded for this clone. The rearrangement links TRBV6-5 to TRBJ2-5; a weak D match, TRBD1 (6 bases). V lost 0 bases and J 5 bases, leaving 10 bases between the germline ends. The CDR3 covers 14 residues. The V gene's germline CDR1 is MNHEY and CDR2 SVGAGI. The CDR3 region has the DNA TGTGCCAGCAGTTACTCGGGCCAGGGGGAGACCCAGTACTTC. As protein: CASSYSGQGETQYF.

In its sample, this clone was seen once. The chain joins TRBV27 to TRBJ2-1; D possibly corresponds to TRBD2 (5 bases). The CDR3 has 15 residues. Germline lookup yields CDR1 MNHEY and CDR2 SMNVEV (reference sequence). Trimming cost V 7 bases and J 0 bases, with 13 bases left between them. CDR3 protein: CASTRVLSSYNEQFF. The CDR3 bases are TGTGCCAGCACGCGGGTTTTAAGCTCCTACAATGAGCAGTTCTTC.

Concerning this clone itself: At one boundary the junction diverges from the germline segment, which might be a read error. This chain connects TRBV6-1 to TRBJ2-3, with TRBD2 matching 11 bases. Germline V gives CDR1 MNHNS, CDR2 SASEGT. The CDR3 length is 17 residues. The CDR3 reads CTSSEYTSGSWTDTQYF. The CDR3 nucleotides are TGTACCAGCAGTGAATATACTAGCGGGAGTTGGACAGATACGCAGTATTTT.

V is TRBV11-2 and J is TRBJ2-7; TRBD1 is a possible D gene (6 bases). Trimming removed 4 bases at V and 6 bases at J, with 13 bases between. Germline values: CDR1 SGHAT, CDR2 FQNNGV. This CDR3 comprises 13 residues. CDR3 DNA sequence: TGTGCCAGCAGCTATACAACAGGGACCGAGCAGTACTTC. Encoded protein: CASSYTTGTEQYF.

This chain uses TRBV21-1 with TRBJ2-3; the DNA was not compared with TRBD2, the D call given in the table. TRBV21-1 is marked as a pseudogene. The CDR3 has 16 residues. This chain's CDR3 is CASSNVGGARADTQYF. The CDR3 coding sequence is TGTGCCAGCAGCAATGTAGGCGGGGCTAGAGCAGATACGCAGTATTTT.

This clone was recorded a few times. The V gene is TRBV4-1, the J gene TRBJ1-4, with 9 bases fitting TRBD1. The CDR3 has 14 amino acids. Germline lookup yields CDR1 MGHRA and CDR2 YSYEKL. V trimming: 4 bases; J trimming: 8 bases; junction bases outside the gene matches: 5. The CDR3 here is CASSPGTGSEKLFF. The CDR3 region has the DNA TGCGCCAGCAGCCCCGGGACAGGGAGCGAAAAACTGTTTTTT.

This chain connects TRBV28 to TRBJ1-2; 8 bases match TRBD1. V lost 6 bases and J lost 5; bases outside the gene matches: 11. Per the germline V gene, CDR1 is MDHEN and CDR2 is SYDVKM. The CDR3 is 15 amino acids. For the CDR3, the DNA is TGTGCCAGCAGCTCGGCCGGACAGGGACAGTATGGCTACACCTTC. Protein product: CASSSAGQGQYGYTF.

The CDR3 nucleotides are TGTGCCAGCAGCTTTTTTATGGAGACAGGGCAGACCCTCCACTTT. Protein: CASSFFMETGQTLHF. The rearrangement links TRBV5-6 to TRBJ1-6, with 7 bases matching TRBD1. The ends lost 2 bases at V and 14 bases at J; junction bases unmatched: 13. Germline CDR1 reads SGHDT; CDR2 reads YYEEEE. The CDR3 is made up of 15 amino acids.